The 21 T cell receptor beta chains in this list originate from one sample, sequenced in a study of blood T cells in healthy people across ages. Primers used in a second PCR of roughly 6 to 12 cycles were a sample-barcoded 5' primer and a J-beta primer mix. One entry per CDR3 protein results from TCRdb running MiXCR on the 5' RACE reads. This table has over 750,000 distinct CDR3 sequences, 20% to 25% appearing once. The same sample was also used in a study of T cells of mothers and their children.

Sample: blood. These receptors all stem from a boy aged 5 to 17 in good health.

The rearrangement links TRBV28 to TRBJ2-7; the D gene could be TRBD1 or TRBD2 (5 bases each). CDR1 is MDHEN and CDR2 is SYDVKM in the germline V gene. The CDR3 sequence is 14 residues long. V lost 2 bases to trimming and J lost 5 bases, with 13 bases between them. The CDR3 region is CASSLASGTNEQYF. CDR3 coding DNA: TGTGCCAGCAGTTTAGCTAGTGGGACCAACGAGCAGTACTTC.

The sample holds many counts of this clonotype. This chain connects TRBV7-9 to TRBJ2-7, with TRBD2 matching over 7 bases. The CDR3 length is 13 residues. V dropped 4 bases and J dropped 3; count of bases not matched to a gene: 3. Germline loops: CDR1 SEHNR, CDR2 FQNEAQ (reference sequence). CDR3: CASSSPGGYEQYF. CDR3 sequence (DNA): TGTGCCAGCAGCTCCCCGGGGGGCTACGAGCAGTACTTC.

This clonotype has only a few counts. The chain recombines TRBV7-9 with TRBJ2-3, with 7 bases that match TRBD1. The germline gives CDR1 SEHNR, CDR2 FQNEAQ (reference sequence). The CDR3 contains 15 residues. V was clipped by 3 bases and J by 5 bases; unmatched bases: 8. This CDR3 is CASSFLQGLEDTQYF. Here the CDR3 DNA reads TGTGCCAGCAGCTTTCTACAGGGGCTTGAAGATACGCAGTATTTT.

This clonotype has only a few counts. J is TRBJ1-4 and V is TRBV4-2, with TRBD1 identical over 9 bases. The ends lost 6 bases at V and 6 bases at J; junction bases unmatched: 5. CDR3 length: 14 amino acids. The germline CDR1 and CDR2 sequences are LGHNA and YNFKEQ. As DNA, the CDR3 is TGTGCCAGCAGGGGGACAGGGATTGATGAAAAACTGTTTTTT. Its translation is CASRGTGIDEKLFF.

In this sample, this clonotype turned up a few times. The chain employs TRBV27 and TRBJ2-5; D is possibly TRBD2 (5 bases). The closer fit of TRBJ2-1 to the DNA end suggests the J call may be wrong. This CDR3 contains 14 residues. Germline-derived CDR1 and CDR2 are MNHEY and SMNVEV (reference sequence). CDR3 residues: CASSFGPGINEQFF. CDR3 DNA: TGTGCCAGCAGTTTCGGACCGGGAATAAATGAGCAGTTCTTC.

The gene calls are TRBV12-5 and TRBJ1-5, with D possibly matching TRBD1 (5 bases). Germline V gene sequence: CDR1 LGHNT, CDR2 FRNRAP. This CDR3 is 14 amino acids long. Between the trimmed V and J ends, which lost 6 bases and 6 bases, there was a span of 15 bases. CDR3 nucleotides: TGTGCTAGTGGCCCCATGGGGGAGAGTCAGCCCCAGCATTTT. It translates to CASGPMGESQPQHF.

Here the CDR3 DNA reads TGTGCCAGCAGCTGGCGGGGCGGCTACGAGCAGTACTTC. It codes for CASSWRGGYEQYF. The chain combines TRBV7-2 with TRBJ2-1; a possible D gene is TRBD2 (6 bases). The end of the DNA fits TRBJ2-7 better, so the J call may be wrong. Germline values: CDR1 SGHTA, CDR2 FQGNSA. The CDR3 consists of 13 residues.

The chain carries TRBV12-3 or TRBV12-4 and TRBJ2-5, with TRBD1 as a possible D gene (9 bases). Trimming shortened V by 4 bases and J by 1 base, and 16 bases separated the two germline ends. The CDR3 sequence is 16 residues long. The CDR3 here is CASSSGGTGPQETQYF. CDR3 bases: TGTGCCAGCAGTTCGGGGGGGACAGGGCCCCAAGAGACCCAGTACTTC.

The chain joins TRBV24-1 to TRBJ2-6; the D is unclear. V was trimmed by 5 bases and J by 0 bases, leaving 13 bases between them. Germline CDR1 reads KGHDR; CDR2 reads SFDVKD. This CDR3 is 17 amino acids long. The DNA of the CDR3 is TGTGCCACCAGTGGGGGTAGAACCGACTCTGGGGCCAACGTCCTGACTTTC. Translated, it gives CATSGGRTDSGANVLTF.

This clonotype has more than one count but fewer than ten. The chain joins TRBV5-6 to TRBJ1-2; weak D call: TRBD1 (5 bases). Germline V CDR1 and CDR2: SGHDT, YYEEEE. V shed 1 base and J shed 2 bases, with 9 bases lying between them. The CDR3 spans 14 residues. CDR3 nucleotides: TGTGCCAGCAGCTTGTTCCCAGGGAACTATGGCTACACCTTC. It specifies CASSLFPGNYGYTF. The full variable domain, in which reference TRBV5-6 and TRBJ1-2 provide the parts outside the CDR3, is DAGVTQSPTHLIKTRGQQVTLRCSPKSGHDTVSWYQQALGQGPQFIFQYYEEEERQRGNFPDRFSGHQFPNYSSELNVNALLLGDSALYLCASSLFPGNYGYTFGSGTRLTVV.

CDR3 in amino acids: CASTAVASYEQYF. In DNA, the CDR3 is TGTGCCAGCACCGCCGTGGCATCCTACGAGCAGTACTTC. The chain uses TRBV7-9 and TRBJ2-5; D is unclear. The end of the DNA is better explained by TRBJ2-7, so the J call may be wrong. The CDR3 totals 13 residues. Germline V gene sequence: CDR1 SEHNR, CDR2 FQNEAQ (reference sequence).

The chain recombines TRBV5-5 with TRBJ2-1; D gene uncertain. Deletions cut 1 base from V and 8 bases from J, with 13 bases between. CDR1 SGHKS and CDR2 YYEKEE come from the germline V gene (reference sequence). This CDR3 has 14 amino acids. The CDR3 DNA reads TGTGCCAGCAGCTTGATGTTGCCGGTGGATGAGCAGTTCTTC. Translated, it gives CASSLMLPVDEQFF.

The CDR3 DNA sequence: TGTGCCAGTAGTAGTCCGCTAATTACAGGGACCCTCGGTGGCTACACCTTC. Protein sequence: CASSSPLITGTLGGYTF. The rearrangement uses TRBV19 and TRBJ1-2, with D perhaps TRBD1 (6 bases). Germline CDR1 and CDR2: LNHDA and SQIVND (reference sequence). V gave up 4 bases and J gave up 7 bases, with 25 bases separating them. This CDR3 is 17 amino acids long. Filled out from reference TRBV19 and TRBJ1-2, the complete variable domain reads DGGITQSPKYLFRKEGQNVTLSCEQNLNHDAMYWYRQDPGQGLRLIYYSQIVNDFQKGDIAEGYSVSREKKESFPLTVTSAQKNPTAFYLCASSSPLITGTLGGYTFGSGTRLTVV.

The V and J genes are TRBV5-1 and TRBJ2-2; D possibly corresponds to TRBD1 (6 bases). The V gene's germline CDR1 is SGHRS and CDR2 YFSETQ. The CDR3 contains 15 residues. V lost 5 bases and J lost 5, with 16 bases in between. The CDR3 is CASSLASQGTGELFF. The CDR3 DNA sequence: TGCGCCAGCAGTCTCGCATCCCAGGGGACCGGGGAGCTGTTTTTT.

This clonotype was picked up a small number of times. This chain links TRBV28 with TRBJ2-2, with TRBD1 matching over 7 bases. Per the germline V gene, CDR1 is MDHEN and CDR2 is SYDVKM. The CDR3 loop spans 17 amino acids. The trim removed 5 bases at V and 0 bases at J, leaving 9 bases unmatched. CDR3 coding DNA: TGTGCCAGCAGTGGAATCAAGGGACAGACGAACACCGGGGAGCTGTTTTTT. Translating it yields CASSGIKGQTNTGELFF.

The table lists this clonotype with many counts. The J gene is TRBJ1-1, the V gene TRBV7-3, with unresolved D. CDR1 and CDR2 from the germline V gene are SGHTA and FQGTGA. This CDR3 is built from 13 residues. Trimming left V 5 bases short and J 2 bases short, with 9 bases between. The chain's CDR3 is CASSRGRNTEAFF. The DNA for the CDR3 is TGTGCCAGCAGCCGAGGGAGAAACACTGAAGCTTTCTTT.

This clonotype was seen only a few times. V usage is TRBV7-3 and J usage is TRBJ1-6, with D hard to call. This CDR3 comprises 15 residues. CDR1 and CDR2 from the germline V gene are SGHTA and FQGTGA. The V end lost 5 bases, the J end lost 7 bases, and 15 bases lay between the germline ends. The CDR3 sequence is CASSLTTGSNSPLHF. In nucleotides, the CDR3 is TGTGCCAGCAGCCTCACGACGGGTTCGAATTCACCCCTCCACTTT.

The chain uses TRBV5-5 and TRBJ2-1; 7 bases are shared with TRBD1. The assigned J gene may be wrong: the sequence end matches TRBJ2-7 better. This CDR3 has 14 residues. CDR1 and CDR2 (germline): SGHKS, YYEKEE (reference sequence). The CDR3 DNA reads as TGTGCCAGCAGCTTGCCGACAGGGATGCACGAGCAGTACTTC. It codes for CASSLPTGMHEQYF.

This clonotype was counted only a few times. The DNA of the CDR3 is TGTGCCAGTAGTATCGTGGCGGGGGCGCCTGAAGCTTTCTTT. Its translation is CASSIVAGAPEAFF. The chain combines TRBV19 with TRBJ1-1; TRBD1 might be the D (6 bases). With 3 bases removed from V and 6 bases from J, the gap between germline ends came to 14 bases. The CDR3 has 14 amino acids. The germline V gene encodes CDR1 LNHDA and CDR2 SQIVND (reference sequence).

The table lists this clonotype with a few counts. The chain combines TRBV10-3 with TRBJ2-2; D is unclear. The CDR3 contains 11 residues. V lost 4 bases, J lost 9 bases, and 6 bases lay in between. Germline CDR1 reads ENHRY; CDR2 reads SYGVKD. CDR3: CAISGARELFF. In DNA, the CDR3 is TGTGCCATCAGTGGGGCTCGGGAGCTGTTTTTT.

This clonotype occurred a few times. For the CDR3, the DNA is TGTGCCACCAGCAGACAGGAAAGGAGCTCCTACGAGCAGTACTTC. Translated, it gives CATSRQERSSYEQYF. The chain recombines TRBV15 with TRBJ2-7, with unresolved D. The germline gives CDR1 LNHNV, CDR2 YYDKDF (reference sequence). The CDR3 runs to 15 residues. Trimming left V 2 bases short and J 0 bases short, with 11 bases between.